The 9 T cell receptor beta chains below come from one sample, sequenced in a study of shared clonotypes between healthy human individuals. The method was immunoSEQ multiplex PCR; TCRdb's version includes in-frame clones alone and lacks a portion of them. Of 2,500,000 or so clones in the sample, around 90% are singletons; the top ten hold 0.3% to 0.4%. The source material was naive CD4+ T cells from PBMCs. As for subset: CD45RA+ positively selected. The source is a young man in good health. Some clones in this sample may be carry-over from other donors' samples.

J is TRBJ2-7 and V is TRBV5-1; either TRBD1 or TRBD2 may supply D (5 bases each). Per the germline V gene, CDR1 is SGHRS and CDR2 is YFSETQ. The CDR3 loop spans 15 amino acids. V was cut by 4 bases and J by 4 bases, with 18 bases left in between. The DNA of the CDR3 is TGCGCCAGCAGCGCGTCCGGGACGGGGATTTACGAGCAGTACTTC. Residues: CASSASGTGIYEQYF.

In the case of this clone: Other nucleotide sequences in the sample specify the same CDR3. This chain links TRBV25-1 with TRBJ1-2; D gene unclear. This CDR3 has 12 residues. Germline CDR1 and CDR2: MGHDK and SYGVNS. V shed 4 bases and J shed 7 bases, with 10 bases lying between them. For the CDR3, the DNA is TGTGCCAGCAGTGGTGGGCGGGGTGGCTACACCTTC. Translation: CASSGGRGGYTF.

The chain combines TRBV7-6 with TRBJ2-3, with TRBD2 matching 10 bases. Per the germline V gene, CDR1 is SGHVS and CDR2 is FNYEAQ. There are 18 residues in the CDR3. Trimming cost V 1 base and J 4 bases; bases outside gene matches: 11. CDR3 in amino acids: CASSLVSGRAWEADTQYF. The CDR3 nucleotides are TGTGCCAGCAGCTTAGTCAGCGGGAGGGCCTGGGAGGCAGATACGCAGTATTTT.

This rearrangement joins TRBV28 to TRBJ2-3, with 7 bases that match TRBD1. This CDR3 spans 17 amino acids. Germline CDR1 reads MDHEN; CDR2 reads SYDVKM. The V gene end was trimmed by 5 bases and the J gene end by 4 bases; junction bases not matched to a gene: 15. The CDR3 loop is CASSPPFRYRGSDTQYF. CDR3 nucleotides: TGTGCCAGCAGTCCCCCCTTTCGGTACAGGGGATCAGATACGCAGTATTTT. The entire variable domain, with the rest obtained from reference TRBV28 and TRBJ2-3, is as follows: DVKVTQSSRYLVKRTGEKVFLECVQDMDHENMFWYRQDPGLGLRLIYFSYDVKMKEKGDIPEGYSVSREKKERFSLILESASTNQTSMYLCASSPPFRYRGSDTQYFGPGTRLTVL.

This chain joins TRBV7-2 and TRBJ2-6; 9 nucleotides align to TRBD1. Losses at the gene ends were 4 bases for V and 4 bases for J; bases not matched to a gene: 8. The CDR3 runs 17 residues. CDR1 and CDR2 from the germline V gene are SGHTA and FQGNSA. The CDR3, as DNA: TGTGCCAGCAGCTCACCCGGGACAGGGACCGGGGCCAACGTCCTGACTTTC. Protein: CASSSPGTGTGANVLTF.

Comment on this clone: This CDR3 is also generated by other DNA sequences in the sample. The CDR3 sequence is CASSLQGGQPQHF. The CDR3 DNA is TGTGCCAGCAGCTTACAGGGGGGACAGCCCCAGCATTTT. The chain joins TRBV7-9 to TRBJ1-5; 7 nucleotides align to TRBD1. The CDR3 runs 13 residues. V was clipped by 2 bases and J by 7 bases; unmatched bases: 2. From germline, CDR1 is SEHNR and CDR2 FQNEAQ (reference sequence).

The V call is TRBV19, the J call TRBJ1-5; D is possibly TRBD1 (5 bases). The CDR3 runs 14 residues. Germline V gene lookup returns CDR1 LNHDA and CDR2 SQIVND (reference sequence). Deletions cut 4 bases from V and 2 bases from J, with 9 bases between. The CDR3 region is CASSSGGGNQPQHF. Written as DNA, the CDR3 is TGTGCCAGTAGTAGTGGGGGGGGCAATCAGCCCCAGCATTTT.

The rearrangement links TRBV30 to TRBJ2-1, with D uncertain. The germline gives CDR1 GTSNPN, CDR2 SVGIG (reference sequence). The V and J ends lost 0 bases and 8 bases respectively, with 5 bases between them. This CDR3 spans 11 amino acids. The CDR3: CAWSVVDEQFF. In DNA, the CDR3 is TGTGCCTGGAGTGTAGTGGATGAGCAGTTCTTC.

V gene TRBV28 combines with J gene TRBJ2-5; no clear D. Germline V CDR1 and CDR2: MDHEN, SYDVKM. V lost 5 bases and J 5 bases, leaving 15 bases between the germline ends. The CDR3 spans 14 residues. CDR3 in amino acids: CASSPMSAWETQYF. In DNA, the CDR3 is TGTGCCAGCAGTCCTATGTCCGCTTGGGAGACCCAGTACTTC.